The rows below give T cell receptor beta chains drawn from one sample of a study of T cells in Graves' hyperthyroidism and ophthalmopathy. TCRdb recomputed calls from the multiplex PCR reads with MiXCR, one row per CDR3 protein. Of about 320,000 distinct CDR3 sequences in the sample, roughly 15% were seen once. The material sequenced was blood. Source of these receptors: a young man with Graves' hyperthyroidism. The CDR3 runs from the conserved cysteine through the conserved F or W. D genes are given only for firm matches. Not every row has a clone size; where given, it reads once, few, many or a size class.

clone_size: many
v_call: TRBV5-1
d_call: TRBD1
j_call: TRBJ2-3
cdr3_nt: TGCGCCAGCAGCTCCCCCAGGGGGACAGATACGCAGTATTTT
cdr3_aa: CASSSPRGTDTQYF

clone_size: few
v_call: TRBV24-1
d_call: TRBD2
j_call: TRBJ2-1
cdr3_nt: TGTGCCACCAGTGATCCCCGGACTAGCGGGAAGGATGAGCAGTTCTTC
cdr3_aa: CATSDPRTSGKDEQFF

clone_size: many
v_call: TRBV11-2
d_call: TRBD1
j_call: TRBJ2-3
cdr3_nt: TGTGCCAGCAGCTTGACAGGGGATATGGATACGCAGTATTTT
cdr3_aa: CASSLTGDMDTQYF

clone_size: many
v_call: TRBV30
d_call: .
j_call: TRBJ1-1
cdr3_nt: TGTGCCTGGACAGTCGGGCCCGGTGAAGCTTTCTTT
cdr3_aa: CAWTVGPGEAFF

clone_size: many
v_call: TRBV18
d_call: .
j_call: TRBJ2-7
cdr3_nt: TGTGCCAGCTCACCACGAGGCGGTGCCTACGAGCAGTACTTC
cdr3_aa: CASSPRGGAYEQYF

clone_size: .
v_call: TRBV5-1
d_call: .
j_call: TRBJ2-5
cdr3_nt: TGCGCCAGCAGTCGGAGCAACCAAGAGACCCAGTACTTC
cdr3_aa: CASSRSNQETQYF

clone_size: many
v_call: TRBV6-2/TRBV6-3
d_call: .
j_call: TRBJ1-1
cdr3_nt: TGTGCCAGCATTCCCGCCAGGTGGAGCACTGAAGCTTTCTTT
cdr3_aa: CASIPARWSTEAFF

clone_size: .
v_call: TRBV29-1
d_call: .
j_call: TRBJ1-2
cdr3_nt: TGCAGCGTTGATAAACAGGGTAGTGGCTACACCTTC
cdr3_aa: CSVDKQGSGYTF

clone_size: few
v_call: TRBV4-2
d_call: .
j_call: TRBJ2-7
cdr3_nt: TGTGCCAGCAGCCAAGATACCCTAGCGAGGGAGCAGTACTTC
cdr3_aa: CASSQDTLAREQYF

clone_size: many
v_call: TRBV11-3
d_call: TRBD2
j_call: TRBJ2-1
cdr3_nt: TGTGCCAGCAAGGCGGGAGGGCAGGACTCCTACAATGAGCAGTTCTTC
cdr3_aa: CASKAGGQDSYNEQFF

clone_size: .
v_call: TRBV19
d_call: .
j_call: TRBJ2-3
cdr3_nt: TGTGCCAGCCGGGCCCAGCCCACAGATACGCAGTATTTT
cdr3_aa: CASRAQPTDTQYF

clone_size: few
v_call: TRBV19
d_call: TRBD1
j_call: TRBJ2-1
cdr3_nt: TGTGCCAGTAGTATCCAACAGGGGCCCTTCTACAATGAGCAGTTCTTC
cdr3_aa: CASSIQQGPFYNEQFF

clone_size: .
v_call: TRBV7-6
d_call: .
j_call: TRBJ2-7
cdr3_nt: TGTGCCAGCAGCTTAGATGGTATTAGAGAGCAGTACTTC
cdr3_aa: CASSLDGIREQYF

clone_size: many
v_call: TRBV28
d_call: TRBD1
j_call: TRBJ2-5
cdr3_nt: TGTGCCAGCAGTTCCGGGACAGGGGGCAGGGAGACCCAGTACTTC
cdr3_aa: CASSSGTGGRETQYF

clone_size: many
v_call: TRBV27
d_call: TRBD1
j_call: TRBJ1-1
cdr3_nt: TGTGCCAGCCTGGACAGGATGAACACTGAAGCTTTCTTT
cdr3_aa: CASLDRMNTEAFF

clone_size: many
v_call: TRBV28
d_call: .
j_call: TRBJ1-5
cdr3_nt: TGTGCCAGCAGTAGGACCGTTAGCAATCAGCCCCAGCATTTT
cdr3_aa: CASSRTVSNQPQHF

clone_size: many
v_call: TRBV11-2
d_call: .
j_call: TRBJ1-6
cdr3_nt: TGTGCCAGCAGCTTGCGCCCGATTGGATCACCCCTCCACTTT
cdr3_aa: CASSLRPIGSPLHF

clone_size: .
v_call: TRBV20-1
d_call: .
j_call: TRBJ2-1
cdr3_nt: TGCAGTGCGTCCGGCGGAATCCCGTCCCGTAGCTCCTACAATGAGCAGTTCTTC
cdr3_aa: CSASGGIPSRSSYNEQFF

clone_size: many
v_call: TRBV7-2
d_call: .
j_call: TRBJ1-5
cdr3_nt: TGTGCCAGCAGCTTAGACTACAAGCAGCCCCAGCATTTT
cdr3_aa: CASSLDYKQPQHF

clone_size: many
v_call: TRBV30
d_call: .
j_call: TRBJ2-5
cdr3_nt: TGTGCCTGGAGTGGACTATTAGGGGAGACCCAGTACTTC
cdr3_aa: CAWSGLLGETQYF

clone_size: many
v_call: TRBV7-3
d_call: .
j_call: TRBJ2-1
cdr3_nt: TGTGCCAGCAGCTCCACCCCTGGAGGGGAGCAGTTCTTC
cdr3_aa: CASSSTPGGEQFF